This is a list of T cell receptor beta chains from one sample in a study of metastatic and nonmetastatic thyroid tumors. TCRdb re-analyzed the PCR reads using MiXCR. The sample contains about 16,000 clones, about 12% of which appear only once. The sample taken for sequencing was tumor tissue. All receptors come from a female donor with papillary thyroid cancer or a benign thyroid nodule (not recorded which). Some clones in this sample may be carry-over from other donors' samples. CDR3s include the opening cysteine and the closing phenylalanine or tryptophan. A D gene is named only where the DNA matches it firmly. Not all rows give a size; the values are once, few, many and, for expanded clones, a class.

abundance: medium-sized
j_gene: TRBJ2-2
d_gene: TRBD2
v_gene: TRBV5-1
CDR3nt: TGCGCCAGCAGCTTGGACCTAGCGGACACCGGGGAGCTGTTTTTT
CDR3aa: CASSLDLADTGELFF

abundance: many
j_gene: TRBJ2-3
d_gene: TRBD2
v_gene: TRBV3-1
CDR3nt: TGTGCCAGCAGCCAAGGGGCCGGGGGGGGAACAGATACGCAGTATTTT
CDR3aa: CASSQGAGGGTDTQYF

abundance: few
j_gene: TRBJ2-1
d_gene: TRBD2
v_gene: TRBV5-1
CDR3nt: TGCGCCAGCAGCCCATCGGGACTAGGTTTGGGTAATGAGCAGTTCTTC
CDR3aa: CASSPSGLGLGNEQFF

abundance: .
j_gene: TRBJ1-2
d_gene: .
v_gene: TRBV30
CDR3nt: TGTGCCGGAGGGGTCTATGGCTACACCTTC
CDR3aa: CAGGVYGYTF

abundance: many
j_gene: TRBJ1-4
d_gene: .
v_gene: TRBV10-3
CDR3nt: TGTGCCATCAGTGAGTCGGGCGGACAGCCCGGAACGCTGTTTTTT
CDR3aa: CAISESGGQPGTLFF

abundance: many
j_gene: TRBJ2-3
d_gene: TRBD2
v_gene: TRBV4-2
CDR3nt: TGTGCCAGCAGACCCCGGGGGGGGGCGGTCAGGGCAGATACGCAGTATTTT
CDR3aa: CASRPRGGAVRADTQYF

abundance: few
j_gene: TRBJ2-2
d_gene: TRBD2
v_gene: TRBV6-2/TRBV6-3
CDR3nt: TGTGCCAGCAGTTTTTTTGGAGCGGGAGACACCGGGGAGCTGTTTTTT
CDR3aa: CASSFFGAGDTGELFF

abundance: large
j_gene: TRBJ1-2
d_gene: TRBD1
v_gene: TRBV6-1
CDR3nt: TGTGCCAGCAACCTTGGACAGGGCGGCTATGGCTACACCTTC
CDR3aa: CASNLGQGGYGYTF

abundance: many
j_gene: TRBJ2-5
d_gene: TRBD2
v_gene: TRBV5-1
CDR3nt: TGCGCCAGCAGCGCTCGGGGGGGCCTGGGAGAGACCCAGTACTTC
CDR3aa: CASSARGGLGETQYF

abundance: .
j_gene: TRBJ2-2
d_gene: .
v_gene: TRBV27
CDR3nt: TGTGCCAGCAGTTTACAGGGTTACACCGGGGAGCTGTTTTTT
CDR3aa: CASSLQGYTGELFF

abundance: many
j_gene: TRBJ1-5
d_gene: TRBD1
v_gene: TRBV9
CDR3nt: TGTGCCAGCAGCGTAGGGCAGGGGGCGCAGCCCCAGCATTTT
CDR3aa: CASSVGQGAQPQHF

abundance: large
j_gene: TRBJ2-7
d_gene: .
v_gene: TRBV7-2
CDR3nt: TGTGCCAGCAGCTTAACAGGGATCGAGCAGTACTTC
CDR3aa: CASSLTGIEQYF

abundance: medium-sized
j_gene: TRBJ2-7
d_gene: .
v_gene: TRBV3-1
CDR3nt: TGTGCCAGCAGCCCAACTTGGGACTACGAGCAGTACTTC
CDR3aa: CASSPTWDYEQYF

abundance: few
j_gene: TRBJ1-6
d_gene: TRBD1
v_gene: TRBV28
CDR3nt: TGTGCCAGCAGCCGAGGACAGGGGTCTAGCTCCTATAATTCACCCCTCCACTTT
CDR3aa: CASSRGQGSSSYNSPLHF

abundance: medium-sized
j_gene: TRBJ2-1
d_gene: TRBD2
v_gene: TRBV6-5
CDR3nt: TGTGCCAGCAGGATTAGCGGGGGGGCTAGCTCCTACAATGAGCAGTTCTTC
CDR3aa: CASRISGGASSYNEQFF

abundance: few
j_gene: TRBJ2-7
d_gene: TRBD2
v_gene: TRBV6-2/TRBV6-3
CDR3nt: TGTGCCAGCAGTTACTCGGGCGGGAGCCTTAACAAGCAGTACTTC
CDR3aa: CASSYSGGSLNKQYF

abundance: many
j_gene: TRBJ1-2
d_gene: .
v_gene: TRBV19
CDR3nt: TGTGCCAGTAGTAGAGAAGGTTCCCTCTATGGCTACACCTTC
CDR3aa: CASSREGSLYGYTF

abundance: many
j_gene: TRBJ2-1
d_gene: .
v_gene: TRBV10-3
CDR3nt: TGTGCCATCAGTGGCCGGACTGACAATGAGCAGTTCTTC
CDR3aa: CAISGRTDNEQFF

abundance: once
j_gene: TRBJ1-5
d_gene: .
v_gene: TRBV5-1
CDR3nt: TGCGCCAGCAGCTTGGGGGATACAGGGAATCAGCCCCAGCATTTT
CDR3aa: CASSLGDTGNQPQHF

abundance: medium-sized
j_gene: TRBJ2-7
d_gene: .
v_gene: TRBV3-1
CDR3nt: TGTGCCAGCAGCCTCGGAAGGGGCTACGAGCAGTACTTC
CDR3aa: CASSLGRGYEQYF

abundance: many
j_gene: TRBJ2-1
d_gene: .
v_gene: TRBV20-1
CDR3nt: TGCAGTGCTGGGGGCGGGCTAGCCCGCAATGAGCAGTTCTTC
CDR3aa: CSAGGGLARNEQFF

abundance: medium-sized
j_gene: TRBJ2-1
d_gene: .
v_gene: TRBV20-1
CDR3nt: TGCAGTGCTAGAGTTCGGAGCAATGAGCAGTTCTTC
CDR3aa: CSARVRSNEQFF

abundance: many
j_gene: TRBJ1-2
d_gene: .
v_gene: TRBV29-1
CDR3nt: TGCAGCGTTGAAAAACAGGGTTATGGCTACACCTTC
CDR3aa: CSVEKQGYGYTF

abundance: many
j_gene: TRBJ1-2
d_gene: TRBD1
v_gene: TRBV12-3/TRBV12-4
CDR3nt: TGTGCCAGCAGTTTACAGGGGGCCCTAAACTATGGCTACACCTTC
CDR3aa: CASSLQGALNYGYTF

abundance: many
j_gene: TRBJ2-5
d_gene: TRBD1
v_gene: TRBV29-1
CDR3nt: TGCAGCGTTGACGCGACAGGGGCAGGAGAGACCCAGTACTTC
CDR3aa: CSVDATGAGETQYF

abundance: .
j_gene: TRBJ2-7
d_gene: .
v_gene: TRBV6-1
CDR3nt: TGTGCCAGCAGTGAAGGCGGTACCCTAATAGAGCAGTACTTC
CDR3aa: CASSEGGTLIEQYF

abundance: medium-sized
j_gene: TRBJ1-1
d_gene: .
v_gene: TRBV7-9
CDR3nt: TGTGCCAGCAGCCCGACAGGTCTTGAAGCTTTCTTT
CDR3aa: CASSPTGLEAFF

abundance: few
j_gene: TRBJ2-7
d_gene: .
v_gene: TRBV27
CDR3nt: TGTGCCAGCAGCCAAAATACCTACGAGCAGTACTTC
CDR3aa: CASSQNTYEQYF

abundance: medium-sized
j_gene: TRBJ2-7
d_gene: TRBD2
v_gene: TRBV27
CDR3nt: TGTGCCAGCAGTTACCTAGCGGGAGGGTTCTACGAGCAGTACTTC
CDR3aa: CASSYLAGGFYEQYF

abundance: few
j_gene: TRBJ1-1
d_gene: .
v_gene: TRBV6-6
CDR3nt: TGTGCCAGCAGTTACCGAATGAACACTGAAGCTTTCTTT
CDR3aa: CASSYRMNTEAFF

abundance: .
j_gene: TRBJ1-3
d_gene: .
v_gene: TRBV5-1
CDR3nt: TGCGCCAGCAGTAAGGGGTCTAGCTCTGGAAACACCATATATTTT
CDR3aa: CASSKGSSSGNTIYF

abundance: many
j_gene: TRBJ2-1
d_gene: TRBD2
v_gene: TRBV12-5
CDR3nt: TGTGCTAGTGGTTTCCTGCCGGGGGAGCGGGACTACAATGAGCAGTTCTTC
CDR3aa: CASGFLPGERDYNEQFF

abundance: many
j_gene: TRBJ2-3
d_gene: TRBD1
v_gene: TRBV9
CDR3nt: TGTGCCAGCAGCGCCCGGGACAGGGGTACAGATACGCAGTATTTT
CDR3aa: CASSARDRGTDTQYF

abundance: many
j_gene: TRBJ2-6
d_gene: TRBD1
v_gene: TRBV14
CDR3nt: TGTGCCAGCAGCCGCGGACAGGGGAGGTCAGGGGCCAACGTCCTGACTTTC
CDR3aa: CASSRGQGRSGANVLTF

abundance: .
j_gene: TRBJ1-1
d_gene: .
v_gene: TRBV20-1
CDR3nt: TGCAGTGCTCGCCCGGGGGGAAACACTGAAGCTTTCTTT
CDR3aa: CSARPGGNTEAFF

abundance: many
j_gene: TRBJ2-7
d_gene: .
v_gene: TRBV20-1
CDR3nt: TGCAGTGCTAGGGGCAGAGGGAAGAGCTCCTACGAGCAGTACTTC
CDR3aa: CSARGRGKSSYEQYF

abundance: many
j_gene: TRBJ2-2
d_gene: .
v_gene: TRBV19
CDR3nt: TGTGCCAGCTCAACCATCAGGGGGGACTACACCGGGGAGCTGTTTTTT
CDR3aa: CASSTIRGDYTGELFF

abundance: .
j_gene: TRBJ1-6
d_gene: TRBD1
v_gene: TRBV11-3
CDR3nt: TGTGCCAGCAGCTCCGGGACAGGGCTTTCACCCCTCCACTTT
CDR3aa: CASSSGTGLSPLHF

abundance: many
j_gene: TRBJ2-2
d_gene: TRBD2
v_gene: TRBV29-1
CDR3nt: TGCAGCGTTTCGACTAGCAGCACCGGGGAGCTGTTTTTT
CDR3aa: CSVSTSSTGELFF

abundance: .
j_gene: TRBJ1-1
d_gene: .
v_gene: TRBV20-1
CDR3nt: TGCAGTGCTAGAAAGGGATTCACTGAAGCTTTCTTT
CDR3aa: CSARKGFTEAFF

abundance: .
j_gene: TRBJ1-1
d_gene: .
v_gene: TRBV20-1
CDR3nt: TGCAGTGCTAGAGTCCTCCTGGAGGTAAACACTGAAGCTTTCTTT
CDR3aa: CSARVLLEVNTEAFF

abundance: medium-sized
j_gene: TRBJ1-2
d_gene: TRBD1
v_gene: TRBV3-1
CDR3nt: TGTGCCAGCAGCCCGGGACAGGGGTATGGCTACACCTTC
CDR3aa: CASSPGQGYGYTF

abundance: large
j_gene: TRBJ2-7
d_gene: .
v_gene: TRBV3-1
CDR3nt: TGTGCCAGCAGCCATTTGGGGTACGAGCAGTACTTC
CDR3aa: CASSHLGYEQYF

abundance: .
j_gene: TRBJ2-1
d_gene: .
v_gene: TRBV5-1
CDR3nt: TGCGCCAGCAGCTCCCAATACAATGAGCATTTCTTC
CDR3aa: CASSSQYNEHFF

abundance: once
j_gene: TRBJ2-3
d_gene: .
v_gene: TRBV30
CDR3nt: TGTGCCTGGAGTCTCATGGGAGTCTTGGATACGCAGTATTTT
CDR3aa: CAWSLMGVLDTQYF

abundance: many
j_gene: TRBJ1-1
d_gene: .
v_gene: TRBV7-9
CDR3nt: TGTGCCAGCAGCTTAGTTTCGGGGACTGAAGCTTTCTTT
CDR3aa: CASSLVSGTEAFF

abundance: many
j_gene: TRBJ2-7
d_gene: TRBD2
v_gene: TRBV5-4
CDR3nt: TGTGCCAGCAGCCGGGGGACTAGCGGATCCTACGAGCAGTACTTC
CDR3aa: CASSRGTSGSYEQYF

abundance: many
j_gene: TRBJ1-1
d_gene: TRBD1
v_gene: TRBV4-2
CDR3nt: TGTGCCAGCAGCCTACTAGGACAGGGTTTGAACACTGAAGCTTTCTTT
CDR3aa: CASSLLGQGLNTEAFF

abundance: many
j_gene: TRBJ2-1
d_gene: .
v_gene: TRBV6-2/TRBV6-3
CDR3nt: TGTGCCAGCAGTTACCAGGGACCCCCCAATGAGCAGTTCTTC
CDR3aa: CASSYQGPPNEQFF

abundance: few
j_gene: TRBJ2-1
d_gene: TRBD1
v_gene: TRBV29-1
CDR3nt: TGCAGCGTTGAAGGGGTAAGTAGTGGGGGACAGGGTAACAATGAGCAGTTCTTC
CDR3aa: CSVEGVSSGGQGNNEQFF

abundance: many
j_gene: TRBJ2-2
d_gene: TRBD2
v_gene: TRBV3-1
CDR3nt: TGTGCCAGCAGCCAGGGACTAATCACCGGGGAGCTGTTTTTT
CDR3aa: CASSQGLITGELFF

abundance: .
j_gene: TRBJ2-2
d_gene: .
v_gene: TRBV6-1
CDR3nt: TGTGCCATCAGTGCGTCCACCGGGGAGCTGTTTTTT
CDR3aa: CAISASTGELFF